This entry lists 23 T cell receptor beta chains sequenced from one sample in a study of blood T cell repertoires in COVID-19. The assay was immunoSEQ multiplex PCR, and TCRdb's table has in-frame clones only and misses some. Counted here are some 340,000 clones, around 88% occurring once; the ten biggest clones make up approximately 3.1%. Sequenced material: peripheral blood. All receptors derive from a man aged 25 to 45 with active or convalescent COVID-19.

The chain has TRBV4-1 and TRBJ2-4; 8 bases are a match to TRBD2. Looked up from germline, CDR1 is MGHRA and CDR2 is YSYEKL. With 0 bases clipped from V and 0 bases from J, the junction kept 7 bases outside the gene matches. This CDR3 region has 18 residues. CDR3 DNA: TGCGCCAGCAGCCAAGATCGGGGGGGAACAATAGCCAAAAACATTCAGTACTTC. Encoded protein: CASSQDRGGTIAKNIQYF.

The CDR3 region is CASSRSGRGKQETQYF. CDR3 sequence (DNA): TGTGCCAGCAGTAGAAGCGGACGGGGGAAACAAGAGACCCAGTACTTC. The chain recombines TRBV27 with TRBJ2-5; a weak D match, TRBD2 (6 bases). This CDR3 has 16 amino acids. The V gene lost 5 bases and the J gene lost 2 bases, with 18 bases spanning the gap. From germline, CDR1 is MNHEY and CDR2 SMNVEV (reference sequence).

The gene calls are TRBV6-5 and TRBJ2-7; weak D call: TRBD2 (6 bases). This CDR3 region has 14 residues. Per germline, CDR1 MNHEY and CDR2 SVGAGI. V was shortened by 5 bases and J by 4 bases, with 15 bases between the two germline ends. CDR3 region: CASSRAGSAYEQYF. Here the CDR3 DNA reads TGTGCCAGCAGTCGGGCGGGGTCGGCTTACGAGCAGTACTTC.

The chain links TRBV6-1 to TRBJ1-4; the D is unclear. Germline values: CDR1 MNHNS, CDR2 SASEGT. The CDR3 is 14 residues long. With 2 bases removed from V and 12 bases from J, the gap between germline ends came to 16 bases. CDR3 amino acids: CASSELYSSVELFF. The CDR3 DNA follows: TGTGCCAGCAGTGAATTATACAGCTCTGTGGAACTGTTTTTT.

J is TRBJ2-7 and V is TRBV10-3; no definite D call. Trimming stripped 8 bases from V and 2 bases from J, with 10 bases between. This CDR3 comprises 12 residues. CDR1 ENHRY and CDR2 SYGVKD come from the germline V gene. The CDR3 reads CAIGPTTYEQYF. The CDR3 nucleotides read TGTGCCATCGGGCCGACAACCTACGAGCAGTACTTC.

This chain connects TRBV7-2 to TRBJ2-7; 15 bases map to TRBD2. Germline CDR1 SGHTA, CDR2 FQGNSA. The CDR3 runs to 19 residues. J was trimmed by 4 bases and V by 5 bases; bases with no gene match: 15. CDR3 in amino acids: CASSRSPGLAGGRGYEQYF. CDR3 DNA sequence: TGTGCCAGCAGCCGCAGCCCGGGACTAGCGGGGGGCCGTGGATACGAGCAGTACTTC.

This chain joins TRBV4-1 and TRBJ2-1, with a possible D match to TRBD2 (5 bases). The V gene lost 0 bases and the J gene lost 7 bases, with 19 bases spanning the gap. The CDR3 has 17 residues. Germline values: CDR1 MGHRA, CDR2 YSYEKL. CDR3 amino acids: CASSQDILAETLNEQFF. The CDR3 DNA reads TGCGCCAGCAGCCAAGATATTCTAGCCGAAACACTAAATGAGCAGTTCTTC.

As for this clone: Other DNA sequences in the same sample also yield this CDR3. The chain employs TRBV5-1 and TRBJ2-5; possible D gene TRBD1, 5 bases. Trimming removed 2 bases from V and 5 bases from J, with 7 bases in between. This CDR3 has 12 residues. From germline, CDR1 is SGHRS and CDR2 YFSETQ. CDR3 amino acids: CASSLGAETQYF. As DNA, the CDR3 is TGCGCCAGCAGCTTAGGGGCGGAGACCCAGTACTTC.

The V and J genes are TRBV29-1 and TRBJ2-1; 7 positions agree with TRBD2. The V segment lost 4 bases and the J segment 4 bases; nucleotides outside the gene matches: 7. In germline, CDR1 is SQVTM, CDR2 ANQGSEA. The CDR3 totals 14 residues. Here the CDR3 reads CSVGSSGKYNEQFF. In nucleotides, the CDR3 is TGCAGCGTTGGCTCTAGCGGAAAATACAATGAGCAGTTCTTC.

This sequence joins TRBV27 and TRBJ1-5; possible D gene TRBD1, 5 bases. Germline loops: CDR1 MNHEY, CDR2 SMNVEV (reference sequence). The CDR3 contains 13 residues. The V and J ends lost 3 bases and 5 bases respectively, with 8 bases between them. CDR3 sequence: CASSLVRDQPQHF. The CDR3 DNA reads as TGTGCCAGCAGTTTGGTCAGGGATCAGCCCCAGCATTTT.

CDR3 protein: CASSQEADRGQPQHF. CDR3 DNA sequence: TGCGCCAGCAGCCAAGAAGCCGACAGGGGGCAGCCCCAGCATTTT. The chain joins TRBV4-3 to TRBJ1-5; TRBD1 agrees at 9 bases. The V gene's germline CDR1 is LGHNA and CDR2 YSLEER. V lost 0 bases, J lost 7 bases, and 4 bases stayed unmatched. The CDR3 has 15 amino acids.

This rearrangement joins TRBV28 to TRBJ2-7; maybe TRBD1 (6 bases). Germline V CDR1 and CDR2: MDHEN, SYDVKM. CDR3 length equals 14 residues. Trimming took off 6 bases at V and 2 bases at J, with 14 bases between the two ends. CDR3 loop: CASRTIRDTYEQYF. CDR3 nucleotide sequence: TGTGCCAGCAGAACCATCCGGGACACCTACGAGCAGTACTTC.

About this clone: The same CDR3 also results from other DNA sequences found in this sample. The V gene is TRBV6-5, the J gene TRBJ2-1; D ambiguous. Germline V gene data show CDR1 as MNHEY and CDR2 as SVGAGI. Trimming took 3 bases from V and 7 from J, leaving 4 bases between them. The CDR3 contains 11 residues. CDR3 amino acids: CASSYLNEQFF. CDR3 bases: TGTGCCAGCAGTTATCTGAATGAGCAGTTCTTC.

Here the CDR3 DNA reads TGTGCCAGCAGCCAGGGCAGAAATTCACCCCTCCACTTT. This encodes CASSQGRNSPLHF. V gene TRBV4-2 combines with J gene TRBJ1-6; D call uncertain. The V and J ends lost 3 bases and 7 bases respectively, with 7 bases between them. From germline, CDR1 is LGHNA and CDR2 YNFKEQ. The CDR3 covers 13 residues.

The gene calls are TRBV7-8 and TRBJ2-7; TRBD2 agrees at 10 bases. This CDR3 comprises 16 residues. Germline V gene lookup returns CDR1 SGHVS and CDR2 FQNEAQ. Germline trimming cut 1 base from V and 7 bases from J; bases unmatched to any gene: 10. CDR3 sequence reads: CASSLVAAGGSGEQYF. In nucleotides, the CDR3 is TGTGCCAGCAGCTTAGTCGCAGCGGGAGGGTCGGGAGAGCAGTACTTC.

This clone was counted between two and nine times. This chain joins TRBV2 and TRBJ2-7, with 8 bases lining up with TRBD1. The CDR3 loop spans 14 amino acids. With 4 bases clipped from V and 2 bases from J, the junction kept 4 bases outside the gene matches. Germline-derived CDR1 and CDR2 are SNHLY and FYNNEI. The CDR3 loop reads CASSGQGIAYEQYF. The CDR3 DNA sequence: TGTGCCAGCAGTGGACAGGGGATAGCCTACGAGCAGTACTTC.

The V and J genes are TRBV19 and TRBJ1-2; D is unclear. CDR1 and CDR2 from the germline V gene are LNHDA and SQIVND (reference sequence). V shed 5 bases and J shed 8 bases, with 12 bases lying between them. There are 12 residues in the CDR3. The CDR3 protein is CASSDMVGGYTF. The CDR3 DNA follows: TGTGCCAGTAGTGATATGGTGGGCGGCTACACCTTC.

V usage is TRBV14 and J usage is TRBJ2-7, with a possible D match to TRBD2 (5 bases). The CDR3 runs 14 residues. The V end was cut by 1 base, the J end by 7 bases, with 14 bases between. The V gene's germline CDR1 is SGHDN and CDR2 FVKESK. CDR3 sequence (DNA): TGTGCCAGCAGCCAAGGGGCCCTGCGAGGGGAGCAGTACTTC. This sequence encodes CASSQGALRGEQYF. Full variable domain (missing parts from reference TRBV14 and TRBJ2-7): EAGVTQFPSHSVIEKGQTVTLRCDPISGHDNLYWYRRVMGKEIKFLLHFVKESKQDESGMPNNRFLAERTGGTYSTLKVQPAELEDSGVYFCASSQGALRGEQYFGPGTRLTVT.

V is TRBV7-9 and J is TRBJ1-2, with D tentatively TRBD1 (5 bases). Between the trimmed V and J ends, which lost 0 bases and 7 bases, there was a span of 6 bases. From germline, CDR1 is SEHNR and CDR2 FQNEAQ (reference sequence). This CDR3 is built from 12 residues. The CDR3 DNA reads TGTGCCAGCAGCTTAGCCGGGGGTGGCTACACCTTC. Translation gives CASSLAGGGYTF.

V usage is TRBV19 and J usage is TRBJ1-2; D is undetermined. The V end was cut by 1 base, the J end by 4 bases, with 13 bases between. Germline V gene sequence: CDR1 LNHDA, CDR2 SQIVND (reference sequence). This CDR3 is built from 15 residues. The DNA of the CDR3 is TGTGCCAGTAGTATAGGTGCGGGAGTAATCTATGGCTACACCTTC. Translating gives CASSIGAGVIYGYTF.

This chain uses TRBV7-2 with TRBJ1-3; TRBD1 matches 7 bases. Per germline, CDR1 SGHTA and CDR2 FQGNSA. This CDR3 comprises 15 residues. Trimming cost V 4 bases and J 0 bases; bases outside gene matches: 3. The CDR3 loop reads CASSWDSRSGNTIYF. The CDR3 coding sequence is TGTGCCAGCAGCTGGGACAGCCGCTCTGGAAACACCATATATTTT.

The chain is built from TRBV7-6 and TRBJ2-7, with TRBD2 matching over 12 bases. There are 16 residues in the CDR3. With V trimmed by 4 bases and J by 3 bases, 7 bases remained unmatched. CDR1 is SGHVS, CDR2 FNYEAQ, per germline. The CDR3 is CASSSSSGRANYEQYF. As DNA, the CDR3 is TGTGCCAGCAGCTCATCTAGCGGGAGGGCTAACTACGAGCAGTACTTC. Combining the CDR3 with reference TRBV7-6 and TRBJ2-7 gives the whole variable domain GAGVSQSPRYKVTKRGQDVALRCDPISGHVSLYWYRQALGQGPEFLTYFNYEAQQDKSGLPNDRFSAERPEGSISTLTIQRTEQRDSAMYRCASSSSSGRANYEQYFGPGTRLTVT.

This chain links TRBV6-5 with TRBJ1-1, with 7 bases aligning to TRBD1. V shed 4 bases, J shed 7 bases, and the junction held 15 bases outside the gene matches. Germline CDR1 and CDR2: MNHEY and SVGAGI. CDR3 size: 16 residues. CDR3 in amino acids: CASSSRTGEDLGEAFF. The CDR3 nucleotides read TGTGCCAGCAGTTCGCGGACAGGAGAGGATTTGGGTGAAGCTTTCTTT.